A single sample gave rise to the 3 T cell receptor beta chains below, sequenced in a study of shared clonotypes between healthy human individuals. Generated by immunoSEQ multiplex PCR, the TCRdb table keeps only in-frame clones and is missing some. The table includes millions of clones, approximately 94% detected once. The material sequenced was naive CD4+ T cells sorted from blood. Subset given: CD45RA+ positively selected. The receptors derive from a man aged 18 to 35 in good health.

The rearrangement uses TRBV10-3 and TRBJ2-7; TRBD1 aligns across 7 bases. J lost 6 bases, V lost 3 bases, and 2 bases had no gene match. Germline V gene sequence: CDR1 ENHRY, CDR2 SYGVKD. The CDR3 consists of 12 residues. CDR3 bases: TGTGCCATCAGTGAACAGGGGTTCGAGCAGTACTTC. Translating it yields CAISEQGFEQYF.

This clone was recorded only once. V and J are TRBV7-8 and TRBJ2-2; 12 positions match TRBD2. The V gene end was trimmed by 2 bases and the J gene end by 4 bases; junction bases not matched to a gene: 8. Germline V lookup: CDR1 SGHVS, CDR2 FQNEAQ. CDR3 length equals 18 residues. The CDR3 here is CASSLWASGRGGTGELFF. The CDR3 DNA follows: TGTGCCAGCAGCTTATGGGCTAGCGGGAGGGGCGGCACCGGGGAGCTGTTTTTT.

The rearrangement joins TRBV30 to TRBJ1-2, with TRBD1 as a possible D gene (6 bases). V lost 3 bases and J 6 bases, leaving 14 bases between the germline ends. In germline, CDR1 is GTSNPN, CDR2 SVGIG (reference sequence). The CDR3 spans 13 residues. This CDR3 reads CAWRLGGRHGYTF. The CDR3 coding sequence is TGTGCCTGGAGGCTGGGGGGGCGGCATGGCTACACCTTC.